Listed below are T cell receptor beta chains from one sample, sequenced in a study of T cells expressing NK-cell markers. TCRdb derives one entry per CDR3 protein from the 5' RACE reads, leaving out DNA. The record lists about 260,000 distinct CDR3 sequences, of which the ten most abundant hold about 4%. Sequenced material: blood T cells: a sorted CD56 or NKG2C T cell subset, CD4+ or CD8+ T cells, or bulk PBMC T cells (not recorded which). These TCRs come from a woman between 18 and 70 years old in good health. CDR3s include the opening cysteine and the closing phenylalanine or tryptophan.

J gene,V gene,CDR3 length,CDR3 protein
TRBJ1-2,TRBV29-1,12,CSVAVSERGYTF
TRBJ1-4,TRBV4-2,15,CASSQEDRINEKLFF
TRBJ1-3,TRBV5-1,15,CASSLGRNSGNTIYF
TRBJ2-1,TRBV20-1,14,CSARRRREGGEQFF
TRBJ2-1,TRBV4-3,16,CASSQEWGVGYNEQFF
TRBJ2-5,TRBV18,15,CASSPLYDGQETQYF
TRBJ2-2,TRBV5-1,19,CASRPGTSGTKANTGELFF
TRBJ1-1,TRBV5-1,16,CASSPGQFPLLTEAFF
TRBJ2-7,TRBV7-6,16,CASSTGLAGFSYEQYF
TRBJ2-1,TRBV10-3,17,CAIMAVKGTSGHYEQFF
TRBJ1-1,TRBV5-1,13,CASSWGDGTEAFF
TRBJ1-1,TRBV20-1,14,CSAARRQSHTEAFF
TRBJ1-5,TRBV20-1,13,CSARAQGVRPQHF
TRBJ2-5,TRBV5-6,14,CASSLMGVQETQYF
TRBJ1-5,TRBV10-3,14,CATTPSGGRQPQHF
TRBJ2-3,TRBV5-6,18,CASSRSRVRGPGTDTQYF
TRBJ1-2,TRBV7-6,17,CASSLKGVAQGGYGYTF
TRBJ1-3,TRBV15,16,CATSKGAPVSGNTIYF
TRBJ1-6,TRBV5-1,16,CASSPPGQRRGSPLHF
TRBJ2-2,TRBV20-1,17,CSARAPLGTGGPGELFF
TRBJ2-5,TRBV12-3/TRBV12-4,16,CASRPGLWLAKETQYF
TRBJ2-3,TRBV4-3,16,CASTSPGTWHTDTQYF
TRBJ2-3,TRBV20-1,11,CSATWEDTQYF
TRBJ2-1,TRBV20-1,17,CSARDRATSGAHNEQFF
TRBJ2-3,TRBV18,17,CASSPGLGGGGTDTQYF
TRBJ1-1,TRBV25-1,11,CATSRDTEAFF
TRBJ1-5,TRBV6-1,12,CASCFGGQPQHF